These 8 T cell receptor beta chains were all obtained from the same sample, sequenced in a study of T cells in Graves' hyperthyroidism and ophthalmopathy. TCR beta CDR3 regions were amplified from RNA transcripts. HTBI primers were used for first-round RT-PCR of the TCR CDR3. One entry per CDR3 protein results from TCRdb running MiXCR on the multiplex PCR reads. This sample has hundreds of thousands of distinct CDR3 sequences, with just over 45% found just once. Sequenced material: peripheral blood or thyroid tissue (not recorded which). Receptors originate from a woman aged 18-35 years with Graves' hyperthyroidism.

This chain connects TRBV7-6 to TRBJ2-7; tentatively, D is TRBD1 or TRBD2 (5 bases each). The CDR3 runs 14 residues. The V end was cut by 5 bases, the J end by 7 bases, with 18 bases between. Germline CDR1 SGHVS, CDR2 FNYEAQ. The CDR3 sequence: CASSVRDESWEQYF. Written as DNA, the CDR3 is TGTGCCAGCAGCGTCCGGGACGAGAGTTGGGAGCAGTACTTC.

The V gene is TRBV15, the J gene TRBJ1-4; D remains unclear. Looked up from germline, CDR1 is LNHNV and CDR2 is YYDKDF (reference sequence). Trimming removed 0 bases from V and 10 bases from J, with 15 bases in between. The CDR3 is made up of 15 amino acids. The CDR3 DNA sequence: TGTGCCACCAGCAGAGATCGGGTGGCGGGCGTAAAACTGTTTTTT. Protein: CATSRDRVAGVKLFF.

Note on this clonotype: Since no conserved phenylalanine or tryptophan closes the CDR3, a read error is the likely cause. It is unclear where the CDR3 begins or ends on the DNA, so no DNA is shown, and the CDR3 is as TCRdb lists it. This chain joins TRBV19 and TRBJ1-1. The CDR3 adds up to 8 amino acids, both ends counted. The germline V gene encodes CDR1 LNHDA and CDR2 SQIVND (reference sequence). Here the CDR3 reads CASSYSIS.

This clonotype has only a few counts. A much bigger clone sits one base away, suggesting this may be a read error. This chain joins TRBV12-3 or TRBV12-4 and TRBJ2-7, with a tentative D call TRBD1 (6 bases). This CDR3 is built from 13 residues. V shed 7 bases and J shed 2 bases, with 12 bases lying between them. For the CDR3, the DNA is TGTGCCAGCAATTTCCCAGGGGCCTACGAGCAGTACTTC. This codes for CASNFPGAYEQYF.

Concerning this clonotype: An end of the junction differs from the germline gene, which may be a read error. The rearrangement links TRBV2 to TRBJ2-3; TRBD1 is a possible D gene (6 bases). The CDR3 is 16 residues long. CDR1 and CDR2 (germline): SNHLY, FYNNEI. The CDR3 nucleotides read TGTGCCACCAGTGATACCCTCGGACAGCTCACAGATACGCAGTATTTT. Protein: CATSDTLGQLTDTQYF.

The rearrangement links TRBV10-3 to TRBJ1-2; a weak D match, TRBD1 (5 bases). This CDR3 spans 14 amino acids. Trimming took off 10 bases at V and 3 bases at J, with 18 bases between the two ends. Germline CDR1 and CDR2: ENHRY and SYGVKD. In nucleotides, the CDR3 is TGTGCCACCCAGGCGGTTGGCAGGGACTATGGCTACACCTTC. As protein: CATQAVGRDYGYTF.

This clonotype was picked up a small number of times. The chain combines TRBV7-9 with TRBJ2-5; D unresolved. Germline V CDR1 and CDR2: SEHNR, FQNEAQ (reference sequence). This CDR3 is built from 15 residues. V lost 5 bases and J lost 4, with 17 bases in between. This chain's CDR3 is CASSRGPQFGETQYF. The CDR3 DNA follows: TGTGCCAGCAGCCGAGGACCTCAGTTCGGAGAGACCCAGTACTTC. Supplemented by reference TRBV7-9 and TRBJ2-5, the full variable domain reads DTGVSQNPRHKITKRGQNVTFRCDPISEHNRLYWYRQTLGQGPEFLTYFQNEAQLEKSRLLSDRFSAERPKGSFSTLEIQRTEQGDSAMYLCASSRGPQFGETQYFGPGTRLLVL.

The rearrangement uses TRBV20-1 and TRBJ1-4; the match to TRBD1 covers 9 bases. Trimming removed 5 bases from V and 4 bases from J; junction bases left unmatched: 5. Germline V CDR1 and CDR2: DFQATT, SNEGSKA (reference sequence). The CDR3 loop spans 14 amino acids. In nucleotides, the CDR3 is TGCAGTGCTCCCGACAGGGGGTGTAATGAAAAACTGTTTTTT. Protein product: CSAPDRGCNEKLFF.